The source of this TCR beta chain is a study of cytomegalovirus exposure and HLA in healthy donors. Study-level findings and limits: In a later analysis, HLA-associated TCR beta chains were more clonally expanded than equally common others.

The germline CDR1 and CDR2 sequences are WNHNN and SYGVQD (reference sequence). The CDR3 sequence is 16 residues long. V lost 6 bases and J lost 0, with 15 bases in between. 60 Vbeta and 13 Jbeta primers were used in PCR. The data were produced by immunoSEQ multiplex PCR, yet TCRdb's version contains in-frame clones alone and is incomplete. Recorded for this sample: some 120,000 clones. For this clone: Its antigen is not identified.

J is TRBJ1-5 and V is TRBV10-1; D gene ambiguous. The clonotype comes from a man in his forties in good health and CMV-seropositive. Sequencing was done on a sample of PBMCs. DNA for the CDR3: TGCGCCAGCAGCGAACGGGAGGGCCCTAGCAATCAGCCCCAGCATTTT. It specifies CASSEREGPSNQPQHF.